Following are 26 T cell receptor beta chains from one sample sequenced in a study of T cell responses to AZD1222 COVID-19 vaccine. TCRdb keeps only in-frame clones here, not all; method: immunoSEQ multiplex PCR. The sample lists 90,000 to 120,000 clones; approximately 96% were seen once. The sample consisted of peripheral blood, taken on day 0 of AZD1222 vaccination. These receptors all come from an adult in good health.

The gene calls are TRBV30 and TRBJ2-1; D ambiguous. The CDR3 is 13 residues long. Germline V gives CDR1 GTSNPN, CDR2 SVGIG (reference sequence). Trimming took 0 bases from V and 6 from J, leaving 9 bases between them. In DNA, the CDR3 is TGTGCCTGGAGTGTATTGGCGCGCAATGAGCAGTTCTTC. It translates to CAWSVLARNEQFF.

This clone was counted once. The chain has TRBV7-6 and TRBJ2-3; 10 nucleotides align to TRBD2. Germline values: CDR1 SGHVS, CDR2 FNYEAQ. The CDR3 length is 15 residues. V lost 5 bases and J lost 4; bases outside the gene matches: 6. The CDR3 here is CASSRNLAGADTQYF. The CDR3 nucleotides are TGTGCCAGCAGCCGAAATCTAGCGGGAGCAGATACGCAGTATTTT.

CDR3 loop: CASSPGGRAGNQPQHF. CDR3 in DNA: TGTGCCAGCAGCCCAGGGGGCAGGGCTGGCAATCAGCCCCAGCATTTT. The rearrangement uses TRBV3-1 (or the pseudogene TRBV3-2) and TRBJ1-5; 8 bases line up with TRBD1. Germline V gene lookup returns CDR1 LGHDT and CDR2 YNNKEL (reference sequence). This CDR3 is built from 16 residues. The trim removed 4 bases at V and 2 bases at J, leaving 7 bases unmatched.

The V and J genes are TRBV28 and TRBJ2-1, with TRBD2 as a possible D gene (5 bases). The CDR3 loop spans 15 amino acids. With 6 bases removed from V and 7 bases from J, the gap between germline ends came to 19 bases. Germline CDR1 and CDR2: MDHEN and SYDVKM. For the CDR3, the DNA is TGTGCCAGCAGCCTCCCGCGTCAATCGGGGAATGAGCAGTTCTTC. Its translation is CASSLPRQSGNEQFF.

This CDR3 reads CASSGEPGLAGNYEQYF. The CDR3, as DNA: TGTGCCAGCAGCGGCGAGCCCGGACTAGCGGGAAACTACGAGCAGTACTTC. The chain carries TRBV9 and TRBJ2-7; 12 bases are a match to TRBD2. Trimming cost V 3 bases and J 3 bases; bases outside gene matches: 10. CDR1 SGDLS and CDR2 YYNGEE come from the germline V gene. The CDR3 length is 17 residues.

CDR3 region: CASFTPSGGYSGNTIYF. CDR3 sequence (DNA): TGTGCCAGTTTCACCCCGTCAGGCGGATACTCTGGAAACACCATATATTTT. This sequence joins TRBV28 and TRBJ1-3; D gene unclear. Germline V gene sequence: CDR1 MDHEN, CDR2 SYDVKM. V lost 9 bases to trimming and J lost 0 bases, with 21 bases between them. This CDR3 comprises 17 residues.

The rearrangement uses TRBV28 and TRBJ2-7; 9 nucleotides match TRBD1. The J segment lost 4 bases and the V segment lost 2 bases, leaving 9 bases of the junction unmatched. CDR1 is MDHEN, CDR2 SYDVKM, per germline. This CDR3 comprises 16 residues. For the CDR3, the DNA is TGTGCCAGCAGTTTAGGGCCTGGGACAGGGTTTTACGAGCAGTACTTC. Translating it yields CASSLGPGTGFYEQYF.

V and J are TRBV27 and TRBJ2-7; D unclear. V was cut by 2 bases and J by 2 bases, with 7 bases left in between. This CDR3 is built from 13 residues. Germline V gene data show CDR1 as MNHEY and CDR2 as SMNVEV (reference sequence). CDR3 in DNA: TGTGCCAGCAGTTTAGGCTACCCCTACGAGCAGTACTTC. Protein product: CASSLGYPYEQYF.

This clone was found once. This chain connects TRBV4-2 to TRBJ1-1; no clear D gene. Germline V gene lookup returns CDR1 LGHNA and CDR2 YNFKEQ. V lost 0 bases and J 11 bases, leaving 16 bases between the germline ends. The CDR3 has 14 residues. The CDR3 DNA reads TGTGCCAGCAGCCAAGATTATACAGCCCCTTGGGCTTTCTTT. Its protein product is CASSQDYTAPWAFF.

The chain carries TRBV18 and TRBJ2-2; 7 positions match TRBD1. CDR3 length: 15 residues. CDR1 KGHSH and CDR2 LQKENI come from the germline V gene. The V gene end was trimmed by 4 bases and the J gene end by 4 bases; junction bases not matched to a gene: 6. CDR3 sequence reads: CASSRTGRGTGELFF. In DNA form, the CDR3 reads TGTGCCAGCTCACGGACAGGCCGCGGCACCGGGGAGCTGTTTTTT.

The chain combines TRBV7-3 with TRBJ2-1; a possible D gene is TRBD2 (6 bases). The germline gives CDR1 SGHTA, CDR2 FQGTGA. The V and J ends lost 5 bases and 1 base respectively, with 15 bases between them. The CDR3 consists of 16 residues. CDR3 region: CASSPHSGESYNEQFF. CDR3 nucleotide sequence: TGTGCCAGCAGCCCGCATAGCGGAGAATCCTACAATGAGCAGTTCTTC. The full variable domain, rest sourced from reference TRBV7-3 and TRBJ2-1, is GAGVSQTPSNKVTEKGKYVELRCDPISGHTALYWYRQSLGQGPEFLIYFQGTGAADDSGLPNDRFFAVRPEGSVSTLKIQRTERGDSAVYLCASSPHSGESYNEQFFGPGTRLTVL.

V is TRBV7-9 and J is TRBJ2-7, with D perhaps TRBD1 (6 bases). With 2 bases removed from V and 1 base from J, the gap between germline ends came to 12 bases. This CDR3 is built from 15 residues. Looked up from germline, CDR1 is SEHNR and CDR2 is FQNEAQ (reference sequence). CDR3 region: CASSLTGRGSYEQYF. The CDR3 region has the DNA TGTGCCAGCAGCTTAACAGGGCGCGGGTCCTACGAGCAGTACTTC.

This rearrangement joins TRBV7-9 to TRBJ1-1; maybe TRBD1 (5 bases). The length of the CDR3 is 13 residues. V dropped 5 bases and J dropped 4 bases, with 11 bases sitting between them. CDR1 is SEHNR, CDR2 FQNEAQ, per germline (reference sequence). The CDR3 DNA is TGTGCCAGCAGCGACAGCTACTCCACTGAAGCTTTCTTT. It translates to CASSDSYSTEAFF.

By sample fraction, this clone is medium-sized. The J gene is TRBJ2-5, the V gene TRBV27; D possibly matches TRBD1 or TRBD2 (5 bases each). Germline CDR1 is MNHEY and CDR2 is SMNVEV (reference sequence). This CDR3 spans 16 amino acids. Trimming took 2 bases from V and 2 from J, leaving 15 bases between them. The CDR3 here is CASSLMSRGIQETQYF. The CDR3 DNA reads as TGTGCCAGCAGTTTAATGTCCCGGGGCATTCAAGAGACCCAGTACTTC.

The chain combines TRBV28 with TRBJ1-2; TRBD1 agrees at 9 bases. Trimming cost V 11 bases and J 8 bases; bases outside gene matches: 18. Germline V gene data show CDR1 as MDHEN and CDR2 as SYDVKM. This CDR3 is 15 amino acids long. The CDR3: CASNLRDRVVEGYTF. The CDR3 DNA reads as TGTGCCTCCAACCTCCGGGACAGGGTTGTTGAAGGCTACACCTTC.

The chain uses TRBV4-1 and TRBJ1-2, with D unclear. The V gene lost 1 base and the J gene lost 1 base, with 10 bases spanning the gap. The CDR3 loop spans 15 amino acids. Germline CDR1 reads MGHRA; CDR2 reads YSYEKL. The CDR3 protein is CASSQGVADNYGYTF. CDR3 nucleotide sequence: TGCGCCAGCAGCCAAGGGGTTGCGGATAACTATGGCTACACCTTC.

J is TRBJ1-4 and V is TRBV4-3, with 9 bases matching TRBD1. CDR3 length: 16 amino acids. The V and J ends lost 0 bases and 8 bases, in that order; junction bases with no gene match: 7. Germline loops: CDR1 LGHNA, CDR2 YSLEER. This CDR3 is CASSQEWGQGGEKLFF. CDR3 nucleotides: TGCGCCAGCAGCCAAGAATGGGGACAGGGTGGGGAAAAACTGTTTTTT.

This chain uses TRBV6-5 with TRBJ1-1, with no clear D. The CDR3 is 15 amino acids. Germline values: CDR1 MNHEY, CDR2 SVGAGI. Trimming took 5 bases from V and 0 from J, leaving 13 bases between them. This chain's CDR3 is CASSTDFSVNTEAFF. The CDR3 DNA reads TGTGCCAGCAGTACAGACTTCTCAGTGAACACTGAAGCTTTCTTT.

This chain joins TRBV19 and TRBJ2-1, with D perhaps matching TRBD2 (6 bases). This CDR3 is built from 14 residues. Germline lookup yields CDR1 LNHDA and CDR2 SQIVND (reference sequence). The V gene lost 5 bases and the J gene lost 3 bases, with 11 bases spanning the gap. DNA of the CDR3: TGTGCCAGTAGTTACGGGAGCGTCTACAATGAGCAGTTCTTC. Translated, it gives CASSYGSVYNEQFF.

The gene calls are TRBV30 and TRBJ2-4; 7 positions agree with TRBD1. Losses at the gene ends were 2 bases for V and 8 bases for J; bases not matched to a gene: 12. CDR1 is GTSNPN, CDR2 SVGIG, per germline (reference sequence). This CDR3 contains 15 residues. The CDR3 region is CAWSHHGQAYDIQYF. The CDR3 nucleotides are TGTGCCTGGAGTCATCACGGACAGGCTTACGACATTCAGTACTTC.

The chain combines TRBV28 with TRBJ2-1; D might be TRBD1 or TRBD2, each matching 5 bases. The CDR3 spans 13 residues. V was cut by 8 bases and J by 1 base, with 9 bases left in between. The germline V gene has CDR1 MDHEN and CDR2 SYDVKM. The CDR3 nucleotides are TGTGCCAGCGTTGGGGGTTCCTACAATGAGCAGTTCTTC. Its translation is CASVGGSYNEQFF.

The V and J genes are TRBV9 and TRBJ1-2; no firm D call. The length of the CDR3 is 12 residues. V was pared by 3 bases and J by 5 bases, with 8 bases between. CDR1 is SGDLS, CDR2 YYNGEE, per germline. This CDR3 is CASSARDYGYTF. DNA for the CDR3: TGTGCCAGCAGCGCCCGGGATTATGGCTACACCTTC.

The chain recombines TRBV5-8 with TRBJ1-6; D possibly corresponds to TRBD1 (5 bases). V lost 6 bases to trimming and J lost 7 bases, with 14 bases between them. Germline V CDR1 and CDR2: SGHTS, YDEGEE. The CDR3 is 14 amino acids. CDR3 nucleotides: TGTGCCAGCAACTTCAGGGCCAGGAATTCACCCCTCCACTTT. Its translation is CASNFRARNSPLHF.

CDR3 sequence: CASSSGTSGHEQYF. The CDR3 DNA is TGTGCCAGCAGCTCTGGGACTAGTGGGCACGAGCAGTACTTC. The chain is built from TRBV7-3 and TRBJ2-7; 8 bases align to TRBD2. Losses at the gene ends were 4 bases for V and 5 bases for J; bases not matched to a gene: 7. This CDR3 has 14 amino acids. CDR1 SGHTA and CDR2 FQGTGA come from the germline V gene.

V and J are TRBV19 and TRBJ1-1, with 7 bases fitting TRBD1. The V gene's germline CDR1 is LNHDA and CDR2 SQIVND (reference sequence). V was clipped by 7 bases and J by 3 bases; unmatched bases: 11. This CDR3 has 15 residues. The chain's CDR3 is CASTPGGRGDTEAFF. In DNA form, the CDR3 reads TGTGCCAGTACCCCAGGGGGTAGGGGGGACACTGAAGCTTTCTTT.

The genes are TRBV19 and TRBJ1-5, with 7 bases fitting TRBD1. Germline assignment: CDR1 LNHDA and CDR2 SQIVND (reference sequence). The CDR3 extends over 14 amino acids. J lost 2 bases, V lost 7 bases, and 5 bases had no gene match. The CDR3 reads CASTGTGGNQPQHF. The DNA for the CDR3 is TGTGCCAGTACCGGAACAGGGGGCAATCAGCCCCAGCATTTT.